This T cell receptor beta chain was observed in a study of CD8 T cells in Susac syndrome. The ends lost 7 bases at V and 4 bases at J; junction bases unmatched: 16. The CDR3 spans 16 residues. Germline CDR1 and CDR2: SEHNR and FQNEAQ (reference sequence). Reverse transcription used roughly 0.5 to 1 ug RNA and random hexamers. In TCRdb, the immunoSEQ multiplex PCR reads were re-called with MiXCR into one record per CDR3 protein. Seen here are about 130,000 distinct CDR3 sequences, 95% observed once, and the top ten hold approximately 0.18%. The sample consisted of CD8+ T cells from PBMCs. The rearrangement uses TRBV7-9 and TRBJ2-7, with 7 nucleotides matching TRBD2. The sequence was obtained from a human donor with Susac syndrome. The chain's CDR3 is CASTPGGGLQLYEQYF. CDR3 DNA sequence: TGTGCCAGCACCCCCGGCGGGGGACTCCAGCTTTACGAGCAGTACTTC.